This TCR beta chain was sequenced for a study of identical twins. Study-level points and caveats: Cord blood's abundant beta clonotypes had fewer insertions, unlike memory repertoires. Within monozygotic twins, out-of-frame TCR alpha sharing was underestimated by the models. Conclusions leaned on cross-sectional statistical analysis and did not track the same donors over time.

On this clonotype itself: Its specificity is not known.

TCRdb re-called the 5' RACE reads with MiXCR, one entry per CDR3 protein. Of 450,000 to 600,000 distinct CDR3 sequences detected, 20% to 25% appear once; the ten largest clones hold more than 0.4%. Germline loops: CDR1 SGHVS, CDR2 FQNEAQ. The V and J ends lost 1 base and 5 bases respectively, with 15 bases between them. The CDR3 loop spans 16 amino acids. The same sample was also used in a study of yellow fever vaccine responses in identical twins.

What was sequenced was CD4+ T cells sorted from blood. The clonotype comes from a woman aged 18-30 years in good health. The chain couples TRBV7-8 to TRBJ2-1; D is possibly TRBD1 (6 bases). CDR3 nucleotide sequence: TGTGCCAGCAGCTTAGTACGGGACACAAACAACAATGAGCAGTTCTTC. Translated, it gives CASSLVRDTNNNEQFF.